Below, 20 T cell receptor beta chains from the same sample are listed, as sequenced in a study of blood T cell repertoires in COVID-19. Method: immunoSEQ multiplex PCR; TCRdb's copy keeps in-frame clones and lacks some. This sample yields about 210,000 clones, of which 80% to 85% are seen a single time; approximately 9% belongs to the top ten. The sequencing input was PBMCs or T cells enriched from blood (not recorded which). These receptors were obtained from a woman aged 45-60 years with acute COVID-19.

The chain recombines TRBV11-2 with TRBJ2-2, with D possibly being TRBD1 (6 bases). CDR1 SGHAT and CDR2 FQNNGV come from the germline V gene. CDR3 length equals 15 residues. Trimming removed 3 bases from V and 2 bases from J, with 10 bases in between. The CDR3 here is CASSFGTINTGELFF. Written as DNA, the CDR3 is TGTGCCAGCAGCTTTGGGACAATCAACACCGGGGAGCTGTTTTTT.

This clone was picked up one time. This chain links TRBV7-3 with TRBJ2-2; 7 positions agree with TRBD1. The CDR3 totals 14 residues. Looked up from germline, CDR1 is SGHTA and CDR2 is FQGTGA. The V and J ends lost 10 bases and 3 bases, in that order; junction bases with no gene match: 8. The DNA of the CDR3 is TGTGCCACACCTCCGGGACAGTACACCGGGGAGCTGTTTTTT. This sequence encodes CATPPGQYTGELFF. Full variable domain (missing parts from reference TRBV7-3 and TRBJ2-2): GAGVSQTPSNKVTEKGKYVELRCDPISGHTALYWYRQSLGQGPEFLIYFQGTGAADDSGLPNDRFFAVRPEGSVSTLKIQRTERGDSAVYLCATPPGQYTGELFFGEGSRLTVL.

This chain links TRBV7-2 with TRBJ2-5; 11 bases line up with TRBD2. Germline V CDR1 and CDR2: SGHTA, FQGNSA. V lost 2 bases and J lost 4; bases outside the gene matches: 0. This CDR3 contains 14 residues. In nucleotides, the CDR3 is TGTGCCAGCAGCTTAACTAGCGGGAGAGAGACCCAGTACTTC. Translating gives CASSLTSGRETQYF.

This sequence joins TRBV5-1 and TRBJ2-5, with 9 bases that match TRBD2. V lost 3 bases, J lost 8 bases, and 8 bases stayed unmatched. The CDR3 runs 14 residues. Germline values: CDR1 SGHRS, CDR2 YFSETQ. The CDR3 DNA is TGCGCCAGCAGCTCGCGGACTAGCGAGACCACCCAGTACTTC. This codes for CASSSRTSETTQYF.

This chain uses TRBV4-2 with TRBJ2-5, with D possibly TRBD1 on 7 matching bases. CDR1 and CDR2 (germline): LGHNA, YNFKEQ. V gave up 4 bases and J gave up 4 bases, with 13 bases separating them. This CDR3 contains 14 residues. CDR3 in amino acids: CASSRTRGAETQYF. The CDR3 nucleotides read TGTGCCAGCAGCCGAACCAGGGGGGCAGAGACCCAGTACTTC.

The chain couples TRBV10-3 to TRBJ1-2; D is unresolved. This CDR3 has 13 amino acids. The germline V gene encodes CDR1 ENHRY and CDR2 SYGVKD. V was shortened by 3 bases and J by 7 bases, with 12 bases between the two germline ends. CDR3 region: CAISDLGVGGYTF. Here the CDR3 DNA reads TGTGCCATCAGTGACCTCGGGGTTGGTGGCTACACCTTC.

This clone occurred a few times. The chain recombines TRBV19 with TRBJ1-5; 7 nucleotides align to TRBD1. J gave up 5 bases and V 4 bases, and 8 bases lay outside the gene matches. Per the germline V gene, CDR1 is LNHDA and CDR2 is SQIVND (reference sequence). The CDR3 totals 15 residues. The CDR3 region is CASSTDRASHQPQHF. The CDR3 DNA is TGTGCCAGTAGTACCGACAGGGCAAGTCATCAGCCCCAGCATTTT.

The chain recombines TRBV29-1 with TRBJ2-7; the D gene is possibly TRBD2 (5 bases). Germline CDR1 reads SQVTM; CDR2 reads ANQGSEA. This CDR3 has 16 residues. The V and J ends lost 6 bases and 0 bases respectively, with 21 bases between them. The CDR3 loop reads CSVQPTRSGDSYEQYF. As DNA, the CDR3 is TGCAGCGTCCAACCTACTAGGAGTGGGGACTCCTACGAGCAGTACTTC.

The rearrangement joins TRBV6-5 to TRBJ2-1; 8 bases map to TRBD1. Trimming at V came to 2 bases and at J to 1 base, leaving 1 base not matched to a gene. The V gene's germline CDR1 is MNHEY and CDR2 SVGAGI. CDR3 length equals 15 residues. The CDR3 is CASSYGQGSYNEQFF. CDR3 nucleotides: TGTGCCAGCAGTTACGGACAGGGATCCTACAATGAGCAGTTCTTC.

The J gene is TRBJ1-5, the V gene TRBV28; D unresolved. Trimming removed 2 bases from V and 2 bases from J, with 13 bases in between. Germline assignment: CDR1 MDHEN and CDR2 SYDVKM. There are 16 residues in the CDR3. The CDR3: CASSLLGGQGNQPQHF. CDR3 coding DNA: TGTGCCAGCAGTTTACTGGGTGGTCAGGGCAATCAGCCCCAGCATTTT. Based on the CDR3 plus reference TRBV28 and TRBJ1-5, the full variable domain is DVKVTQSSRYLVKRTGEKVFLECVQDMDHENMFWYRQDPGLGLRLIYFSYDVKMKEKGDIPEGYSVSREKKERFSLILESASTNQTSMYLCASSLLGGQGNQPQHFGDGTRLSIL.

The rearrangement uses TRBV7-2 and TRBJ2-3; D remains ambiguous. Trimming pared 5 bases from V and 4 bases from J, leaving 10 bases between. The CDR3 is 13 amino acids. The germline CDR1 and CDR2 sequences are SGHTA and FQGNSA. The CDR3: CASSLRMSDTQYF. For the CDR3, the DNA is TGTGCCAGCAGCCTTAGAATGTCAGATACGCAGTATTTT.

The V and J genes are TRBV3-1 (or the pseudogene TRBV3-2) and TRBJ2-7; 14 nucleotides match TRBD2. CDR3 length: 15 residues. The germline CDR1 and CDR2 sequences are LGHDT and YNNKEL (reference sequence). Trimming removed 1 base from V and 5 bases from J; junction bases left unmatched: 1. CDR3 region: CASSQGLAGGHEQYF. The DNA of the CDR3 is TGTGCCAGCAGCCAAGGACTAGCGGGAGGGCACGAGCAGTACTTC.

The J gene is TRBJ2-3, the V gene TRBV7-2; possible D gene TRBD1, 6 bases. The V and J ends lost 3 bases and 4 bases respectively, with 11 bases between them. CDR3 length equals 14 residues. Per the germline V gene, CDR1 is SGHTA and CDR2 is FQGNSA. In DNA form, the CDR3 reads TGTGCCAGCAGCTTTGGACAGAGGGCAGATACGCAGTATTTT. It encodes CASSFGQRADTQYF.

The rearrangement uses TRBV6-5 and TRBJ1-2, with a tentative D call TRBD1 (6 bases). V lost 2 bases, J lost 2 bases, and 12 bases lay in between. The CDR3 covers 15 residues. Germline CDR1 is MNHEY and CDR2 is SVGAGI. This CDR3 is CASSYTRTVNYGYTF. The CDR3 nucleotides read TGTGCCAGCAGTTACACCAGGACAGTAAACTATGGCTACACCTTC.

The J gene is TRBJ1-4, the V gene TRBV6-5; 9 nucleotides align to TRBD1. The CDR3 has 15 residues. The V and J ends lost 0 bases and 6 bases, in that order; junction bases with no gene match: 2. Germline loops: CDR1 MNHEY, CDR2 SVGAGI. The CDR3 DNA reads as TGTGCCAGCAGTTACTCAAACAGGGGGCATGAAAAACTGTTTTTT. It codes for CASSYSNRGHEKLFF.

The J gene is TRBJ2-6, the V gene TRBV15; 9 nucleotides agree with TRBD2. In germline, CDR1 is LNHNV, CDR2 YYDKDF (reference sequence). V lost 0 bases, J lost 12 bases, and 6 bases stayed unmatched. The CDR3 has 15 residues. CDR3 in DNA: TGTGCCACCAGCAGAGAAGGACTAGCGTCCCCCGTCCTGACTTTC. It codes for CATSREGLASPVLTF.

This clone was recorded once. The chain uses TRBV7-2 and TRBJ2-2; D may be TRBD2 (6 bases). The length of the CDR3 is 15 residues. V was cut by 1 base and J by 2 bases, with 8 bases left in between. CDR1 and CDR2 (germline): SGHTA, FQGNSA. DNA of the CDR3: TGTGCCAGCAGCTTAGGCGGGATAAACACCGGGGAGCTGTTTTTT. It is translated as CASSLGGINTGELFF.

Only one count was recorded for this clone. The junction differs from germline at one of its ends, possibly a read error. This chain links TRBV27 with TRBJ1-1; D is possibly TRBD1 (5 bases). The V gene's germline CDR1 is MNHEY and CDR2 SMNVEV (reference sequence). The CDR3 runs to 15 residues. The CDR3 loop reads CAISTGGTENTEAFF. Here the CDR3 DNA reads TGTGCCATCAGTACCGGGGGTACCGAGAACACTGAAGCTTTCTTT.

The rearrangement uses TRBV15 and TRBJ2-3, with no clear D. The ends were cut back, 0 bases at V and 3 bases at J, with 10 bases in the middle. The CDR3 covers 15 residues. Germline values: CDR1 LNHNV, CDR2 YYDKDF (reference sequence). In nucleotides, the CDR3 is TGTGCCACCAGCAGAGAGGAACTCGGGACAGATACGCAGTATTTT. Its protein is CATSREELGTDTQYF.

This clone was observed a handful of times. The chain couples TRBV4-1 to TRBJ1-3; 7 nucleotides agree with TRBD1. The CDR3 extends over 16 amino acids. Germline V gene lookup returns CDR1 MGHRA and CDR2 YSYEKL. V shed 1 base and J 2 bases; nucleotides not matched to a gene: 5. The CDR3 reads CASSQAEGATGNTIYF. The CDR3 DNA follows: TGCGCCAGCAGCCAAGCTGAGGGGGCAACTGGAAACACCATATATTTT.